The 4 T cell receptor beta chains in this list originate from one sample, sequenced in a study of cytomegalovirus exposure and HLA in healthy donors. The PCR employed 60 Vbeta primers together with 13 Jbeta primers. Sequencing was performed with immunoSEQ multiplex PCR; in TCRdb, only in-frame clones are kept and a portion is missing. The sample's table shows tens of thousands of clones. Input material: PBMCs. The receptor set was obtained from a female donor in good health and CMV-seronegative.

The chain is built from TRBV6-5 and TRBJ2-7; TRBD2 matches 8 bases. The germline gives CDR1 MNHEY, CDR2 SVGAGI. Losses at the gene ends were 6 bases for V and 3 bases for J; bases not matched to a gene: 7. CDR3 length: 14 amino acids. The CDR3 DNA sequence: TGTGCCAGCAGCCTCGGGAGGGCGATCTACGAGCAGTACTTC. Protein product: CASSLGRAIYEQYF.

The chain has TRBV2 and TRBJ1-1, with TRBD1 matching over 9 bases. V lost 6 bases to trimming and J lost 4 bases; unmatched junction nucleotides: 6. The length of the CDR3 is 14 residues. The germline CDR1 and CDR2 sequences are SNHLY and FYNNEI. Here the CDR3 DNA reads TGTGCCAGCAGACCCGGGACAGGGTTCACTGAAGCTTTCTTT. Amino acids: CASRPGTGFTEAFF.

The chain carries TRBV5-1 and TRBJ2-7; D is possibly TRBD2 (5 bases). Germline V gives CDR1 SGHRS, CDR2 YFSETQ. The CDR3 runs to 20 residues. V dropped 0 bases and J dropped 2 bases, with 27 bases sitting between them. The CDR3 DNA reads as TGCGCCAGCAGCTTGGCCGGGATTCGGGGTAGCCGGGCCCCTCCCTACGAGCAGTACTTC. It is translated as CASSLAGIRGSRAPPYEQYF. Combining the CDR3 with reference TRBV5-1 and TRBJ2-7 gives the whole variable domain KAGVTQTPRYLIKTRGQQVTLSCSPISGHRSVSWYQQTPGQGLQFLFEYFSETQRNKGNFPGRFSGRQFSNSRSEMNVSTLELGDSALYLCASSLAGIRGSRAPPYEQYFGPGTRLTVT.

CDR3 bases: TGTGCCAGCAGCTTAGGCGACAGCTCCACAGATACGCAGTATTTT. Translation gives CASSLGDSSTDTQYF. The chain recombines TRBV7-9 with TRBJ2-3; D is perhaps TRBD1 (5 bases). The CDR3 is 15 amino acids. Trimming took 1 base from V and 2 from J, leaving 10 bases between them. The germline CDR1 and CDR2 sequences are SEHNR and FQNEAQ (reference sequence).